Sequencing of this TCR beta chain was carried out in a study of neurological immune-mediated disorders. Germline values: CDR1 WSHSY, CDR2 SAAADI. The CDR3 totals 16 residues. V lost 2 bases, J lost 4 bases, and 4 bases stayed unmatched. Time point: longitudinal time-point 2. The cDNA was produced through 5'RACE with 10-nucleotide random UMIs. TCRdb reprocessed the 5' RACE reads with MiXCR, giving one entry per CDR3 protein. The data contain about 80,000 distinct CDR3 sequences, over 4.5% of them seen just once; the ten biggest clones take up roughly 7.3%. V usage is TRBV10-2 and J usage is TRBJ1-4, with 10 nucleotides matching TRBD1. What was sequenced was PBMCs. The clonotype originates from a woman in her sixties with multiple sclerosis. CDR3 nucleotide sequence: TGCGCCAGCAGTGAGCCCGGGACAGGGGTTAATGAAAAACTGTTTTTT. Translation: CASSEPGTGVNEKLFF.